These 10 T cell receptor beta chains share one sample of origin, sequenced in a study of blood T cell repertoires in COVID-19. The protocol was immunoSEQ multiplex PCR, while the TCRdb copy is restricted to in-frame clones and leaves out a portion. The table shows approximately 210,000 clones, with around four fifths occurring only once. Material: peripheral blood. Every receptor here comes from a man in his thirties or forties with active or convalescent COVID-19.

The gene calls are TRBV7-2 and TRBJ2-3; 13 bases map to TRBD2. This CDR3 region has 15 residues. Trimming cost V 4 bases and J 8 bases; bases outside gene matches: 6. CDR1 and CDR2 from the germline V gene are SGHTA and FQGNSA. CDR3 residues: CASSSGLAGVSTQYF. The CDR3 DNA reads TGTGCCAGCAGCTCAGGACTAGCGGGAGTCAGTACGCAGTATTTT.

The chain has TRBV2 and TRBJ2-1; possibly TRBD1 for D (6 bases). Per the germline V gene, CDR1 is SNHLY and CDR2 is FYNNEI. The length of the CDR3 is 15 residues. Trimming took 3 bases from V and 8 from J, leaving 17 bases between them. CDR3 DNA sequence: TGTGCCAGCAGTGAGTCTAGGGGGTATTATCATGAGCAGTTCTTC. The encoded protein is CASSESRGYYHEQFF.

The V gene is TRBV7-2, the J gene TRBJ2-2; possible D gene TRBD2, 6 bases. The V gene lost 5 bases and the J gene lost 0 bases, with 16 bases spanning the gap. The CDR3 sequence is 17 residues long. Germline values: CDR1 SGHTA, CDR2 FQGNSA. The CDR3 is CASSLKVLAANTGELFF. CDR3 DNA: TGTGCCAGCAGCCTGAAGGTACTAGCAGCGAACACCGGGGAGCTGTTTTTT. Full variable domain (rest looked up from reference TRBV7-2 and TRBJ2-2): GAGVSQSPSNKVTEKGKDVELRCDPISGHTALYWYRQSLGQGLEFLIYFQGNSAPDKSGLPSDRFSAERTGGSVSTLTIQRTQQEDSAVYLCASSLKVLAANTGELFFGEGSRLTVL.

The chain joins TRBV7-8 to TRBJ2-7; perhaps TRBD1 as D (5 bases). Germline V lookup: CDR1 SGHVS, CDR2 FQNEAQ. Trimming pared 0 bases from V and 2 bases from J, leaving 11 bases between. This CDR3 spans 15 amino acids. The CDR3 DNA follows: TGTGCCAGCAGCTTAGCGCAGGGATGGACCTACGAGCAGTACTTC. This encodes CASSLAQGWTYEQYF.

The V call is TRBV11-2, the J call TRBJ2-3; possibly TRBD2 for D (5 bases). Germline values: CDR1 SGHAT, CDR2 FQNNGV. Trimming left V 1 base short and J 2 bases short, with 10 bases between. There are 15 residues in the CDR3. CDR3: CASSLGSGNTDTQYF. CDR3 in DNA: TGTGCCAGCAGCTTAGGCTCCGGGAACACAGATACGCAGTATTTT.

CDR3 loop: CASSFLSSGSYGYTF. The CDR3 DNA reads TGCGCCAGCAGCTTTCTCTCGAGCGGGAGCTATGGCTACACCTTC. The chain links TRBV5-1 to TRBJ1-2; D is uncertain. The CDR3 extends over 15 amino acids. Germline CDR1 and CDR2: SGHRS and YFSETQ. V gave up 2 bases and J gave up 4 bases, with 15 bases separating them.

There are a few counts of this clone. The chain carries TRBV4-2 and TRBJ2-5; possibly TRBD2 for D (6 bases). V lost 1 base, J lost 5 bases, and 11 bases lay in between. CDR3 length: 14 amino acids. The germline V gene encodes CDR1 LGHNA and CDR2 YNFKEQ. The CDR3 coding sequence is TGTGCCAGCAGCCAAGGGGGAGGATTGGAGACCCAGTACTTC. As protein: CASSQGGGLETQYF.

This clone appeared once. The DNA of the CDR3 is TGCGCCAGCAGCACCGGAGGGGTAGGAAACACCATATATTTT. Amino acid sequence: CASSTGGVGNTIYF. This rearrangement joins TRBV5-1 to TRBJ1-3; D might be TRBD1 (5 bases). The V gene's germline CDR1 is SGHRS and CDR2 YFSETQ. V dropped 4 bases and J dropped 4 bases, with 12 bases sitting between them. The CDR3 sequence is 14 residues long.

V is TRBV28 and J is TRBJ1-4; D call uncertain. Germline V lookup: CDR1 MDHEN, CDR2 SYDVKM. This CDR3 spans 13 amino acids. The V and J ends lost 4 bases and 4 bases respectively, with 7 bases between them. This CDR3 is CASSYSNNEKLFF. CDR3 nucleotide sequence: TGTGCCAGCAGTTACAGCAATAATGAAAAACTGTTTTTT. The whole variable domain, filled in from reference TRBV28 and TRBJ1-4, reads DVKVTQSSRYLVKRTGEKVFLECVQDMDHENMFWYRQDPGLGLRLIYFSYDVKMKEKGDIPEGYSVSREKKERFSLILESASTNQTSMYLCASSYSNNEKLFFGSGTQLSVL.

The CDR3 here is CASRSTEIVGEQYF. DNA for the CDR3: TGCGCCAGCCGATCGACGGAGATAGTGGGCGAGCAGTACTTC. The chain joins TRBV5-1 to TRBJ2-7; the D is unclear. This CDR3 spans 14 amino acids. Trimming removed 7 bases at V and 6 bases at J, with 20 bases between. From germline, CDR1 is SGHRS and CDR2 YFSETQ.